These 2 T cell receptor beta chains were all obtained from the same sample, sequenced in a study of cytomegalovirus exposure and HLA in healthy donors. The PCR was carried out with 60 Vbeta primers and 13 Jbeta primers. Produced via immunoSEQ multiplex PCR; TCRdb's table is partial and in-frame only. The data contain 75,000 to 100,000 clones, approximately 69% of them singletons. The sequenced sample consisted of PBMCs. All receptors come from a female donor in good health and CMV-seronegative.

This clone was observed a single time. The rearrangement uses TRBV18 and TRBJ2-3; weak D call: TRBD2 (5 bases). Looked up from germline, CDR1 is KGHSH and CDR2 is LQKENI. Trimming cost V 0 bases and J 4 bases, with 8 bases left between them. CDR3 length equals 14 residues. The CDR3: CASSPPRGSDTQYF. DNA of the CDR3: TGTGCCAGCTCACCACCTCGGGGTTCAGATACGCAGTATTTT.

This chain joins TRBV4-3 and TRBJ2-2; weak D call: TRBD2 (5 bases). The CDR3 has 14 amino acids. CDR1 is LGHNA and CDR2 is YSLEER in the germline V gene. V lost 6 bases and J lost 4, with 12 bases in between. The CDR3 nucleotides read TGCGCCAGCAGTACTAGTTTTGGCACCGGGGAGCTGTTTTTT. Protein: CASSTSFGTGELFF.